These 13 T cell receptor beta chains came from one sample sequenced in a study of shared clonotypes between healthy human individuals (dated by TCRdb to the early 2020s). For the CD8 naive samples, CD45RO-negative cells were positively selected for CCR7, yielding a CD45RA+CCR7+ population from which TemRA cells were excluded. The library was made by the immunoSEQ multiplex PCR assay. TCRdb holds this immuneACCESS table with in-frame rearrangements only. Some clones are missing; in checked studies, unresolved V genes explain under half, and the rest has no known cause. In all, the sample holds under 850,000 clones, and 80% to 95% of those were seen once. The ten top clones hold more than 20% of the sample. The material sequenced was naive CD8+ T cells sorted from blood. The cell subset or site label of this sample denotes: CD45RA+CCR7+. Source of these receptors: a man aged 25-45 years in good health.

The chain is built from TRBV7-2 and TRBJ1-5; a possible D gene is TRBD1 (5 bases). The CDR3 runs 16 residues. V was cut by 5 bases and J by 2 bases, with 16 bases left in between. Germline values: CDR1 SGHTA, CDR2 FQGNSA. As DNA, the CDR3 is TGTGCCAGCAGCCCCTCATGGACACCGGGCAATCAGCCCCAGCATTTT. Translation gives CASSPSWTPGNQPQHF.

This sequence joins TRBV7-9 and TRBJ2-3, with 10 bases matching TRBD2. The germline gives CDR1 SEHNR, CDR2 FQNEAQ (reference sequence). The CDR3 has 16 residues. The ends lost 5 bases at V and 0 bases at J; junction bases unmatched: 5. This CDR3 reads CASSPTSGSSTDTQYF. CDR3 nucleotide sequence: TGTGCCAGCAGCCCGACTAGCGGGTCTAGCACAGATACGCAGTATTTT.

This chain connects TRBV10-3 to TRBJ2-3, with TRBD2 matching 7 bases. After removal of 6 bases from V and 6 bases from J, the junction contained 18 bases not matched to a gene. Germline CDR1 and CDR2: ENHRY and SYGVKD. This CDR3 region has 17 residues. CDR3 loop: CAIRAVKAGPRRDTQYF. The CDR3 DNA reads TGTGCCATCAGGGCCGTTAAAGCGGGACCACGTCGGGATACGCAGTATTTT.

This clone appeared once. The chain has TRBV7-9 and TRBJ2-2; the match to TRBD2 covers 9 bases. The CDR3 contains 15 residues. Trimming cost V 6 bases and J 5 bases; bases outside gene matches: 7. Germline loops: CDR1 SEHNR, CDR2 FQNEAQ (reference sequence). CDR3 sequence: CASRFHSGRTGELFF. CDR3 bases: TGTGCCAGCAGATTTCATAGCGGGAGAACCGGGGAGCTGTTTTTT.

The V gene is TRBV19, the J gene TRBJ1-1, with D uncertain. There are 16 residues in the CDR3. The V gene lost 2 bases and the J gene lost 3 bases, with 16 bases spanning the gap. CDR1 and CDR2 (germline): LNHDA, SQIVND (reference sequence). The chain's CDR3 is CASSIISGFQDTEAFF. CDR3 DNA: TGTGCCAGTAGTATAATCTCAGGATTCCAGGACACTGAAGCTTTCTTT.

The chain uses TRBV7-9 and TRBJ2-5; 11 bases align to TRBD2. The ends lost 4 bases at V and 0 bases at J; junction bases unmatched: 4. The germline V gene has CDR1 SEHNR and CDR2 FQNEAQ (reference sequence). The CDR3 has 16 residues. The DNA of the CDR3 is TGTGCCAGCAGCTCACTACTAGCGGGAGACCAAGAGACCCAGTACTTC. Its protein is CASSSLLAGDQETQYF.

This chain connects TRBV1 to TRBJ2-7; no check of the table's D call, TRBD1, against the DNA was made. TRBV1 is classified as a pseudogene. This CDR3 comprises 18 residues. The CDR3 sequence is CTSSFGVGEGVGNYEQYF. The CDR3 DNA reads TGCACCAGCAGCTTTGGGGTAGGGGAAGGGGTCGGTAACTACGAGCAGTACTTC.

The chain employs TRBV19 and TRBJ2-7, with D unclear. CDR3 size: 13 residues. V shed 3 bases and J shed 5 bases, with 11 bases lying between them. Germline lookup yields CDR1 LNHDA and CDR2 SQIVND (reference sequence). Here the CDR3 DNA reads TGTGCCAGTAGTATTTCCCAGCGAAACGAGCAGTACTTC. Translated, it gives CASSISQRNEQYF.

As for this clone: Other DNA sequences of this sample code for an identical CDR3. The gene calls are TRBV13 and TRBJ2-1, with D hard to call. This CDR3 has 13 amino acids. Trimming removed 6 bases from V and 0 bases from J, with 6 bases in between. Per germline, CDR1 PRHDT and CDR2 FYEKMQ (reference sequence). For the CDR3, the DNA is TGTGCCAGCAGTAGTAGCTCCTACAATGAGCAGTTCTTC. This sequence encodes CASSSSSYNEQFF. Filled out from reference TRBV13 and TRBJ2-1, the complete variable domain reads AAGVIQSPRHLIKEKRETATLKCYPIPRHDTVYWYQQGPGQDPQFLISFYEKMQSDKGSIPDRFSAQQFSDYHSELNMSSLELGDSALYFCASSSSSYNEQFFGPGTRLTVL.

The chain carries TRBV6-4 and TRBJ2-6, with D uncertain. The germline gives CDR1 MRHNA, CDR2 SNTAGT. The CDR3 contains 15 residues. V lost 0 bases, J lost 0 bases, and 3 bases lay in between. The CDR3, as DNA: TGTGCCAGCAGTGACTCAGGCTCTGGGGCCAACGTCCTGACTTTC. It codes for CASSDSGSGANVLTF.

The chain joins TRBV9 to TRBJ1-1, with D unclear. V was trimmed by 0 bases and J by 5 bases, leaving 8 bases between them. Germline V gene lookup returns CDR1 SGDLS and CDR2 YYNGEE. There are 13 residues in the CDR3. The CDR3 spells CASSVEVRTEAFF. In nucleotides, the CDR3 is TGTGCCAGCAGCGTAGAGGTCCGTACTGAAGCTTTCTTT.

The count of this clone is one. The gene calls are TRBV27 and TRBJ2-5; no clear D gene. The CDR3 consists of 15 residues. Trimming left V 2 bases short and J 4 bases short, with 14 bases between. Looked up from germline, CDR1 is MNHEY and CDR2 is SMNVEV (reference sequence). In nucleotides, the CDR3 is TGTGCCAGCAGTTTAAGTATAGCATTTCGAGAGACCCAGTACTTC. Its protein is CASSLSIAFRETQYF.

The rearrangement uses TRBV6-5 and TRBJ1-5; D remains unclear. CDR1 and CDR2 (germline): MNHEY, SVGAGI. The CDR3 has 13 amino acids. Trimming removed 5 bases at V and 6 bases at J, with 11 bases between. The CDR3 reads CASSKFAGQPQHF. CDR3 bases: TGTGCCAGCAGTAAATTCGCTGGTCAGCCCCAGCATTTT.